These T cell receptor beta chains were read from a single sample in a study of T cells after yellow fever vaccination. TCRdb processed the 5' RACE reads anew with MiXCR; each CDR3 protein has one entry. Of over 300,000 distinct CDR3 sequences listed, around 4% are singletons. The starting material was PBMCs, obtained on the day of the yellow fever booster vaccination. Receptors originate from a man aged 18 to 29 who received the YFV17D yellow fever vaccine. The CDR3 runs from the conserved cysteine through the conserved F or W. A D gene is named only where the DNA matches it firmly. Only some rows state a clone size, as once, few, many or a class for expanded clones.

D gene,clone size,V gene,J gene,CDR3 DNA,CDR3 protein
TRBD1,few,TRBV7-9,TRBJ2-1,TGTGCCAGCAGACGGGACAGGACCTACAATGAGCAGTTCTTC,CASRRDRTYNEQFF
NA,many,TRBV27,TRBJ2-5,TGTGCCAGCAGTTTATACGGGACCCAGTACTTC,CASSLYGTQYF
NA,many,TRBV20-1,TRBJ2-5,TGCAGTGCTAGAGTGATAGTGGGACCCGGGCAGACCCAGTACTTC,CSARVIVGPGQTQYF
NA,many,TRBV5-1,TRBJ2-7,TGCGCCAGCAGTTTTGGGGAGGGACAGGTCTCCTACGAGCAGTACTTC,CASSFGEGQVSYEQYF
NA,NA,TRBV12-3/TRBV12-4,TRBJ1-2,TGTGCCAGCAGTTTATCGCGAGGGGCATATGGCTACACCTTC,CASSLSRGAYGYTF
NA,few,TRBV20-1,TRBJ2-5,TGCAGTGCCCCAGACCCCCCAACTGGGCAAGAGACCCAGTACTTC,CSAPDPPTGQETQYF
TRBD1,many,TRBV2,TRBJ2-7,TGTGCCAGCAGCGGGACAGGTAACTACGAGCAGTACTTC,CASSGTGNYEQYF
NA,many,TRBV6-1,TRBJ1-3,TGTGCCAGCAGTGAAGTCAGGGGATCAGGAAACACCATATATTTT,CASSEVRGSGNTIYF
TRBD1,many,TRBV20-1,TRBJ1-2,TGCAGTGCTTGGACAGGGGTTATTTATGGCTACACCTTC,CSAWTGVIYGYTF
TRBD1,many,TRBV7-6,TRBJ2-5,TGTGCCAGCAGCCTCAGGGGGAAAGAGACCCAGTACTTC,CASSLRGKETQYF
NA,few,TRBV7-2,TRBJ2-1,TGTGCCAGCAGCTTAAAAACAGGCTCCTACAATGAGCAGTTCTTC,CASSLKTGSYNEQFF
TRBD2,many,TRBV4-1,TRBJ2-4,TGCGCCAGCAGCCAAGGGCTAGCGGGGGGGCCGGGCAAAAACATTCAGTACTTC,CASSQGLAGGPGKNIQYF
TRBD2,few,TRBV20-1,TRBJ2-1,TGCAGTGCTAGAGATGTGAGGACTAGCTCCTACAATGAGCAGTTCTTC,CSARDVRTSSYNEQFF
TRBD2,few,TRBV3-1,TRBJ2-2,TGTGCCAGCAGCCAAGAGGGACTAGCGGGGAACACCGGGGAGCTGTTTTTT,CASSQEGLAGNTGELFF
NA,few,TRBV4-1,TRBJ2-3,TGCGCCAGCAGCCCCGCTATCGGGGGTGCAGATACGCAGTATTTT,CASSPAIGGADTQYF
NA,many,TRBV11-2,TRBJ1-5,TGTGCCAGCAGCTTAGGGGTCGGCGGGAGCAATCAGCCCCAGCATTTT,CASSLGVGGSNQPQHF
TRBD2,many,TRBV10-3,TRBJ2-1,TGTGTCATCAAGGATAGCGGGGGGGCATCCTACAATGAGCAGTTCTTC,CVIKDSGGASYNEQFF
NA,NA,TRBV7-9,TRBJ1-2,TGTGCCAGCAGCCAAGGAGGGGCACTCCTTAACTATGGCTACACCTTC,CASSQGGALLNYGYTF
TRBD1,NA,TRBV2,TRBJ2-1,TGTGCCACGCTAGGGACAGACAACAATGAGCAGTTCTTC,CATLGTDNNEQFF
NA,NA,TRBV24-1,TRBJ1-2,TGTGCCACCAGGGACGACACATCTAAGGGCTATGGCTACACCTTC,CATRDDTSKGYGYTF
NA,many,TRBV4-3,TRBJ1-1,TGCGCCAGCAGCCAAGCGACAGGAACTGAAGCTTTCTTT,CASSQATGTEAFF
NA,NA,TRBV3-1,TRBJ1-6,TGTGCCAGCAGCCAAGAAGCAGGGTTCTGGCCACCCCTCCACTTT,CASSQEAGFWPPLHF
NA,NA,TRBV4-3,TRBJ2-3,TGCGCCAGCAGCCAAGGTGGCTACACAGATACGCAGTATTTT,CASSQGGYTDTQYF
NA,NA,TRBV7-2,TRBJ1-6,TGTGCCAGCAGCCTACAGGGCGGAGGCAATTCACCCCTCCACTTT,CASSLQGGGNSPLHF
TRBD2,many,TRBV5-1,TRBJ2-5,TGCGCCAGCAGCCCCGGAGGGACTAGCCGTGGGGAGGCAGAGACCCAGTACTTC,CASSPGGTSRGEAETQYF
TRBD2,few,TRBV14,TRBJ2-2,TGTGCCAGCAGCCCCCTCGAGTCTCTAGCGGGGGGAATGTCCGGGGAGCTGTTTTTT,CASSPLESLAGGMSGELFF